This entry is about one T cell receptor (beta chain). Single viable CD3+CD4+CD8-CD45RO+ cells were sorted as the memory CD4+ T cells. This sample is drawn from a study of memory CD4+ T cells and cytomegalovirus serostatus. The assay was immunoSEQ multiplex PCR, and TCRdb's table has in-frame clones only and misses some. Of around 99,000 clones in the sample, 80% were seen once. Deletions cut 0 bases from V and 1 base from J, with 13 bases between. Germline values: CDR1 LGHNA, CDR2 YSLEER. CDR3 length equals 16 residues. The rearrangement uses TRBV4-3 and TRBJ2-7, with a weak D call TRBD1 (5 bases). This TCR derives from an adult in good health and CMV-seropositive. What was sequenced was memory CD4+ T cells from blood. The CDR3 loop reads CASSQEATDSSYEQYF. The CDR3 region has the DNA TGCGCCAGCAGCCAAGAGGCGACAGACAGTTCCTACGAGCAGTACTTC.